These 8 T cell receptor beta chains were all obtained from the same sample, sequenced in a study of cytomegalovirus exposure and HLA in healthy donors. A multiplex PCR was run with 60 Vbeta primers and 13 Jbeta primers. Using immunoSEQ multiplex PCR, the repertoire was profiled, and TCRdb retains in-frame clones only, with some absent. The sample lists 150,000 to 200,000 clones, 82% occurring once. Sequencing input: PBMCs. These TCRs come from a girl aged 10 to 17 in good health and CMV-seropositive.

The rearrangement links TRBV15 to TRBJ2-3; D is perhaps TRBD1 (6 bases). V lost 2 bases and J lost 3, with 9 bases in between. CDR3 length: 14 amino acids. Per germline, CDR1 LNHNV and CDR2 YYDKDF (reference sequence). CDR3 bases: TGTGCCACCAGCAGAAATGGACAGACAGATACGCAGTATTTT. As protein: CATSRNGQTDTQYF. The full variable domain, with the rest looked up from reference TRBV15 and TRBJ2-3, is DAMVIQNPRYQVTQFGKPVTLSCSQTLNHNVMYWYQQKSSQAPKLLFHYYDKDFNNEADTPDNFQSRRPNTSFCFLDIRSPGLGDTAMYLCATSRNGQTDTQYFGPGTRLTVL.

The chain has TRBV7-9 and TRBJ1-1, with a weak D call TRBD1 (5 bases). Germline loops: CDR1 SEHNR, CDR2 FQNEAQ (reference sequence). Trimming shortened V by 2 bases and J by 8 bases, and 18 bases separated the two germline ends. The CDR3 runs to 15 residues. Written as DNA, the CDR3 is TGTGCCAGCAGCTTATCTTTATCAATGCGGGGGGAAGCTTTCTTT. Encoded protein: CASSLSLSMRGEAFF.

The chain combines TRBV2 with TRBJ1-3, with D maybe TRBD1 (5 bases). V was trimmed by 5 bases and J by 4 bases, leaving 15 bases between them. Per germline, CDR1 SNHLY and CDR2 FYNNEI. The CDR3 is 15 residues long. This CDR3 is CASSYPQGSGNTIYF. CDR3 coding DNA: TGTGCCAGCAGTTATCCCCAGGGATCCGGAAACACCATATATTTT.

The V gene is TRBV4-1, the J gene TRBJ2-7, with 8 bases lining up with TRBD1. Losses at the gene ends were 0 bases for V and 3 bases for J; bases not matched to a gene: 4. This CDR3 has 15 residues. Germline V CDR1 and CDR2: MGHRA, YSYEKL. CDR3 DNA sequence: TGCGCCAGCAGCCAAGACCAGGGGGCGTTCTACGAGCAGTACTTC. This translates into CASSQDQGAFYEQYF.

The chain uses TRBV2 and TRBJ2-7; 7 bases map to TRBD1. Germline CDR1 reads SNHLY; CDR2 reads FYNNEI. V lost 9 bases to trimming and J lost 2 bases; unmatched junction nucleotides: 7. The CDR3 covers 13 residues. The CDR3 here is CASLGQITYEQYF. The CDR3 nucleotides read TGTGCCAGTTTGGGACAGATAACCTACGAGCAGTACTTC.

The chain joins TRBV18 to TRBJ1-4; TRBD1 might be the D (5 bases). Trimming cost V 3 bases and J 6 bases, with 17 bases left between them. CDR3 length: 16 amino acids. The germline gives CDR1 KGHSH, CDR2 LQKENI. CDR3 DNA sequence: TGTGCCAGCTCACCCACCGGGGGGGGATTGGATGAAAAACTGTTTTTT. Its protein product is CASSPTGGGLDEKLFF.

The chain recombines TRBV7-6 with TRBJ2-1; 13 bases line up with TRBD2. The ends lost 2 bases at V and 7 bases at J; junction bases unmatched: 5. CDR3 size: 16 residues. The germline V gene has CDR1 SGHVS and CDR2 FNYEAQ. CDR3 in DNA: TGTGCCAGCAGCTTATATACTAGCGGGGGGGGAAATGAGCAGTTCTTC. Protein product: CASSLYTSGGGNEQFF.

The chain is built from TRBV28 and TRBJ1-3, with D perhaps matching TRBD1 (5 bases). V was trimmed by 7 bases and J by 1 base, leaving 11 bases between them. Germline V gene sequence: CDR1 MDHEN, CDR2 SYDVKM. This CDR3 has 14 residues. The CDR3 loop reads CASNTQGSGNTIYF. CDR3 bases: TGTGCCAGCAATACCCAGGGTTCTGGAAACACCATATATTTT.